This is a list of T cell receptor beta chains from one sample in a study of T cells in localized non-small cell lung cancer. Measured with immunoSEQ multiplex PCR; TCRdb has only the in-frame clones, and not every one. The sample has around 2,900 clones, 25% seen once; the top ten hold about a sixth. This specimen consisted of lung tumor tissue, obtained before any cancer treatment. The receptors shown here come from a man between 40 and 70 years old with stage III lung adenocarcinoma. The CDR3 runs from the conserved cysteine through the conserved F or W. The order of the fields is J gene, clone size, D gene, V gene, CDR3 length, CDR3 protein, CDR3 DNA. A D gene is named only where the DNA matches it firmly. Size tells how often a clone was seen (once, few, many) or the class of an expanded clone, and some rows leave it out.

J: TRBJ1-5; size: once; D: TRBD1; V: TRBV19; length: 15; CDR3: CASTSLRGQGQPQHF; DNA: TGTGCCAGTACCTCCCTCAGGGGGCAAGGGCAGCCCCAGCATTTT
J: TRBJ1-5; size: NA; D: NA; V: TRBV10-2; length: 14; CDR3: CASSEKGLVQPQHF; DNA: TGCGCCAGCAGTGAGAAGGGGTTGGTTCAGCCCCAGCATTTT
J: TRBJ1-4; size: NA; D: NA; V: TRBV6-7; length: 14; CDR3: CASSINRDYEKLFF; DNA: TGTGCCAGCAGTATAAACCGGGACTATGAAAAACTGTTTTTT
J: TRBJ1-5; size: few; D: TRBD1; V: TRBV2; length: 15; CDR3: CASIHDRGGNQPQHF; DNA: TGTGCCAGCATCCACGACAGGGGCGGGAATCAGCCCCAGCATTTT
J: TRBJ2-3; size: NA; D: NA; V: TRBV30; length: 15; CDR3: CAWGPRDPSTDTQYF; DNA: TGTGCCTGGGGACCCCGGGACCCTAGCACAGATACGCAGTATTTT
J: TRBJ2-1; size: once; D: NA; V: TRBV15; length: 16; CDR3: CATSRDLWGSYNEQFF; DNA: TGTGCCACCAGCAGAGATCTCTGGGGCTCCTACAATGAGCAGTTCTTC
J: TRBJ2-7; size: NA; D: TRBD1; V: TRBV28; length: 14; CDR3: CASRVRGSAYEQYF; DNA: TGTGCCAGCAGGGTCAGGGGGTCCGCCTACGAGCAGTACTTC
J: TRBJ1-5; size: NA; D: NA; V: TRBV6-8; length: 15; CDR3: CAINQHGRGNQPQHF; DNA: TGTGCCATCAATCAACACGGCAGGGGCAATCAGCCCCAGCATTTT
J: TRBJ2-2; size: NA; D: NA; V: TRBV7-4; length: 13; CDR3: CASSSRLSGELFF; DNA: TGTGCCAGCAGCTCCCGACTTTCCGGGGAGCTGTTTTTT
J: TRBJ1-4; size: NA; D: NA; V: TRBV19; length: 21; CDR3: CASSIDPLFGKLIATNEKLFF; DNA: TGTGCCAGTAGTATTGACCCCTTATTCGGTAAACTAATCGCAACTAATGAAAAACTGTTTTTT
J: TRBJ1-5; size: NA; D: TRBD1; V: TRBV19; length: 13; CDR3: CASSEGGVGPQHF; DNA: TGTGCCAGTAGTGAAGGGGGCGTGGGGCCCCAGCATTTT
J: TRBJ2-7; size: NA; D: TRBD1; V: TRBV6-8; length: 15; CDR3: CASILGQSNSYEQYF; DNA: TGTGCCAGCATCCTGGGACAGAGCAACTCCTACGAGCAGTACTTC
J: TRBJ2-5; size: NA; D: TRBD1; V: TRBV11-3; length: 15; CDR3: CASSLMGDSQETQYF; DNA: TGTGCCAGCAGCTTAATGGGGGACAGTCAAGAGACCCAGTACTTC
J: TRBJ2-7; size: NA; D: NA; V: TRBV25-1; length: 14; CDR3: CASSPPQGIYEQYF; DNA: TGTGCCAGCAGTCCCCCCCAGGGTATTTACGAGCAGTACTTC
J: TRBJ1-6; size: many; D: TRBD1; V: TRBV11-3; length: 14; CDR3: CASSSLDRESPLHF; DNA: TGTGCCAGCAGCTCCTTAGACAGGGAATCACCCCTCCACTTT
J: TRBJ1-1; size: medium-sized; D: NA; V: TRBV11-3; length: 14; CDR3: CASSLKPGAHEAFF; DNA: TGTGCCAGCAGCCTGAAACCGGGAGCACATGAAGCTTTCTTT
J: TRBJ1-1; size: NA; D: TRBD1; V: TRBV14; length: 15; CDR3: CASSQNTGVNTEAFF; DNA: TGTGCCAGCAGCCAGAATACAGGGGTAAACACTGAAGCTTTCTTT
J: TRBJ1-1; size: NA; D: NA; V: TRBV19; length: 14; CDR3: CASSIGTRNTEAFF; DNA: TGTGCCAGTAGTATAGGCACCAGGAACACTGAAGCTTTCTTT
J: TRBJ2-1; size: few; D: NA; V: TRBV15; length: 18; CDR3: CATSSTIGSTSRRDEQFF; DNA: TGTGCCACCAGCAGTACAATCGGGAGCACCTCCCGGAGGGATGAGCAGTTCTTC
J: TRBJ1-5; size: NA; D: NA; V: TRBV28; length: 13; CDR3: CAITPVGNQPQHF; DNA: TGTGCCATTACCCCCGTGGGGAATCAGCCCCAGCATTTT
J: TRBJ2-7; size: NA; D: NA; V: TRBV6-1; length: 14; CDR3: CASSEGAGYNEQYF; DNA: TGTGCCAGCAGTGAAGGTGCAGGGTATAACGAGCAGTACTTC
J: TRBJ2-7; size: few; D: NA; V: TRBV30; length: 11; CDR3: CAWSSGREQYF; DNA: TGTGCCTGGAGCTCCGGTCGGGAGCAGTACTTC
J: TRBJ2-5; size: NA; D: NA; V: TRBV9; length: 15; CDR3: CASSVWGGEQETQYF; DNA: TGTGCCAGCAGCGTATGGGGCGGGGAACAAGAGACCCAGTACTTC
J: TRBJ1-5; size: few; D: NA; V: TRBV30; length: 14; CDR3: CAWSVLGPGQPQHF; DNA: TGTGCCTGGAGTGTACTAGGGCCAGGTCAGCCCCAGCATTTT
J: TRBJ2-7; size: few; D: NA; V: TRBV14; length: 13; CDR3: CASSQVSRNEQYF; DNA: TGTGCCAGCAGCCAAGTCTCAAGGAACGAGCAGTACTTC
J: TRBJ2-3; size: few; D: NA; V: TRBV6-8; length: 15; CDR3: CASRDVPSSTDTQYF; DNA: TGTGCCAGCAGGGACGTTCCCTCTAGCACAGATACGCAGTATTTT
J: TRBJ2-5; size: NA; D: NA; V: TRBV29-1; length: 12; CDR3: CSVDGVGETQYF; DNA: TGCAGCGTTGACGGGGTCGGAGAGACCCAGTACTTC